Listed here is a single T cell receptor beta chain. V was clipped by 0 bases and J by 4 bases, with 10 bases between them. The CDR3 sequence is 15 residues long. The germline gives CDR1 LGHDT, CDR2 YNNKEL (reference sequence). This entry belongs to a study of control samples from healthy donors and cancer patients. Produced via immunoSEQ multiplex PCR; TCRdb's table is partial and in-frame only. The sample yields almost 95,000 clones, 90% seen once. The chain has TRBV3-1 (or the pseudogene TRBV3-2) and TRBJ1-5; tentative D call: TRBD1 (5 bases). The specimen sequenced was blood. The TCR comes from a woman aged 18-29 years in good health. Here the CDR3 reads CASSQDLGANQPQHF. Written as DNA, the CDR3 is TGTGCCAGCAGCCAAGATCTCGGGGCGAATCAGCCCCAGCATTTT.